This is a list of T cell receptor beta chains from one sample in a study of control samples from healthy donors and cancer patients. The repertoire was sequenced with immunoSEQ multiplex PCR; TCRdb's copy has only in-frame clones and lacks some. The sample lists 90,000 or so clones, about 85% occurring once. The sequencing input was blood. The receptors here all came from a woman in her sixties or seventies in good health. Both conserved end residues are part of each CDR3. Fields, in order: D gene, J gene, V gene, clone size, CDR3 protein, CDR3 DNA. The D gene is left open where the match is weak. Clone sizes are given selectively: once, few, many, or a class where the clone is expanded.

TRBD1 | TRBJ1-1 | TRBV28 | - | CVVRGRGTEAFF | TGTGTAGTAAGGGGGCGGGGGACTGAAGCTTTCTTT
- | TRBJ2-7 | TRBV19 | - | CASSIGGSSFNYEQYF | TGTGCCAGTAGTATCGGGGGTTCTAGCTTCAACTACGAGCAGTACTTC
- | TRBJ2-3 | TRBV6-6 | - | CASSLLESDTQYF | TGTGCCAGCAGTTTACTAGAATCAGATACGCAGTATTTT
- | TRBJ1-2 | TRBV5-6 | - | CASSTRGPTYGYTF | TGTGCCAGCTCAACCAGGGGACCAACCTATGGCTACACCTTC
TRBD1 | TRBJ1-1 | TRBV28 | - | CASSPQPTGDLEAFF | TGTGCCAGCAGTCCCCAGCCTACAGGGGACTTGGAAGCTTTCTTT
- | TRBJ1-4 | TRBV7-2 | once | CASSPSGTHEKLFF | TGTGCCAGCAGCCCTTCCGGGACTCATGAAAAACTGTTTTTT
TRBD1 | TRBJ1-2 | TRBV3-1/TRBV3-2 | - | CASNQADRGPGGYTF | TGTGCCAGCAACCAGGCTGACAGGGGGCCTGGTGGCTACACCTTC
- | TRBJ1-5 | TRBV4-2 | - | CASSQDGVLGGNQPQHF | TGTGCCAGCAGCCAAGATGGTGTCTTGGGGGGCAATCAGCCCCAGCATTTT
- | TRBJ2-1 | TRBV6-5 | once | CASRQDPSYNEQFF | TGTGCCAGCAGACAGGACCCTTCCTACAATGAGCAGTTCTTC
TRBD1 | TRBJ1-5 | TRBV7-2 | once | CASSSQGTQPQHF | TGTGCCAGCAGCTCACAGGGGACTCAGCCCCAGCATTTT
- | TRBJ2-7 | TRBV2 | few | CASSETRGYYEQYF | TGTGCCAGCAGTGAAACTCGGGGATACTACGAGCAGTACTTC
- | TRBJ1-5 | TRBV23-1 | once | CASTDGRRNQPQHF | TGCGCCAGCACCGATGGTCGGAGAAATCAGCCCCAGCATTTT
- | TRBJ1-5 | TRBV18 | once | CASSPSGGNQPQHF | TGTGCCAGCTCACCTTCGGGGGGCAATCAGCCCCAGCATTTT
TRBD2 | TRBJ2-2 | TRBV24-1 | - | CATSYGGGPTGELFF | TGTGCCACCAGTTACGGCGGGGGGCCCACCGGGGAGCTGTTTTTT
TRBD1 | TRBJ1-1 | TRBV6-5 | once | CASRGGDRFSPEAFF | TGTGCCAGCAGAGGCGGGGACAGGTTCAGTCCTGAAGCTTTCTTT
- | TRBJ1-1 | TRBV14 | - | CASSYTRTTEAFF | TGTGCCAGCAGTTATACTAGAACAACTGAAGCTTTCTTT
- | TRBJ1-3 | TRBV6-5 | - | CASGSIASSGNTIYF | TGTGCCAGCGGCTCAATAGCAAGCTCTGGAAACACCATATATTTT
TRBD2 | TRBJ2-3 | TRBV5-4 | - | CASSSNSGASTDTQYF | TGTGCCAGCAGCTCCAATAGCGGGGCTAGCACAGATACGCAGTATTTT
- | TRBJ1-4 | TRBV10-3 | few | CAISDSHEKLFF | TGTGCCATCAGTGACTCCCATGAAAAACTGTTTTTT
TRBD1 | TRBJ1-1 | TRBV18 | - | CASQGQMNTEAFF | TGTGCCAGCCAGGGACAGATGAACACTGAAGCTTTCTTT
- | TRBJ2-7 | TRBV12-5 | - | CASGLRLDEQYF | TGTGCTAGTGGTTTGAGGCTGGACGAGCAGTACTTC
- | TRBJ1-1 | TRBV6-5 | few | CASRVGLTMAEAFF | TGTGCCAGCAGGGTAGGGTTAACAATGGCTGAAGCTTTCTTT
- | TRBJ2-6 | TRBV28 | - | CASRQSGANVLTF | TGTGCCAGCAGGCAATCTGGGGCCAACGTCCTGACTTTC
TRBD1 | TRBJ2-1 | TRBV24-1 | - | CATSEFGQANEQFF | TGTGCCACCAGTGAATTTGGACAGGCGAATGAGCAGTTCTTC
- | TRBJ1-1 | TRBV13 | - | CASRRQDHTEAFF | TGTGCCAGCAGACGACAGGATCACACTGAAGCTTTCTTT
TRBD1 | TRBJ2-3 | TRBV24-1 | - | CATSDAGTGTDTQYF | TGTGCCACCAGTGACGCAGGGACAGGCACAGATACGCAGTATTTT
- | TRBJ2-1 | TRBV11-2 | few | CASRAGVSKRSYNEQFF | TGTGCCAGCAGAGCCGGTGTCTCAAAGCGCTCCTACAATGAGCAGTTCTTC
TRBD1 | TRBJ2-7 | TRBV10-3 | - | CATGGQGYEQYF | TGTGCCACCGGGGGACAGGGCTACGAGCAGTACTTC
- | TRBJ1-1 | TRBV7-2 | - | CASSLLAGPQGGIEAFF | TGTGCCAGCAGCTTATTAGCAGGTCCTCAAGGGGGGATTGAAGCTTTCTTT
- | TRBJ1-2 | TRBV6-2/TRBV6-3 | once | CASSYSYYGYTF | TGTGCCAGCAGTTACTCCTACTATGGCTACACCTTC
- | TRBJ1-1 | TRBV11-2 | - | CASSLTGKETEAFF | TGTGCCAGCAGCCTTACGGGGAAGGAGACTGAAGCTTTCTTT
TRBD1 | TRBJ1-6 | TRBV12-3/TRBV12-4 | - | CASSQGVASPLHF | TGTGCCAGCAGTCAGGGGGTTGCTTCACCCCTCCACTTT
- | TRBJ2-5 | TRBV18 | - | CASSTDLQETQYF | TGTGCCAGCTCGACGGATCTCCAAGAGACCCAGTACTTC
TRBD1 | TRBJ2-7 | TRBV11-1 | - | CASSYPTTGVEQYF | TGTGCCAGCAGCTACCCGACGACAGGGGTCGAGCAGTACTTC
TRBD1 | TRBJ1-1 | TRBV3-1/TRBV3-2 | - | CASSQRWTGAQNTEAFF | TGTGCCAGCAGCCAAAGATGGACAGGGGCTCAGAACACTGAAGCTTTCTTT
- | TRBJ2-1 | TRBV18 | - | CASSPPGTSNEQFF | TGTGCCAGCTCACCACCCGGGACATCGAATGAGCAGTTCTTC
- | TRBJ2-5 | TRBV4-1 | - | CASSTSPQETQYF | TGCGCCAGCTCCACTAGCCCCCAAGAGACCCAGTACTTC
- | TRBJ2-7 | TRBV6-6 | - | CASREREAPYEQYF | TGTGCCAGCAGAGAGAGGGAAGCTCCCTACGAGCAGTACTTC
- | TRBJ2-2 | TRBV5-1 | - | CASSKDSTGELFF | TGCGCCAGCAGCAAGGACAGCACCGGGGAGCTGTTTTTT